This T cell receptor (beta chain) was recovered during a study of T cell changes during pregnancy in multiple sclerosis. On this clone itself: The germline gene is not matched at one end of the junction; a read error may be the cause.

Generated by immunoSEQ multiplex PCR, the TCRdb table keeps only in-frame clones and is missing some. This table has roughly 100,000 clones, approximately 90% appearing once. The CDR3 contains 15 residues. Per germline, CDR1 MDHEN and CDR2 SYDVKM. The sequence was obtained from a female donor with multiple sclerosis, enrolled in a pregnancy study. V and J are TRBV28 and TRBJ1-1, with 7 bases lining up with TRBD1. Here the sequenced sample was peripheral blood, taken after pregnancy. The CDR3 coding sequence is TGTGCCAGTTACGGACAGGACGGGTTGAAGACTGAAGCTTTCTTT. This gives the protein CASYGQDGLKTEAFF.